One sample yielded the 19 T cell receptor beta chains listed below, sequenced in a study of blood T cell repertoires in COVID-19. Profiling relied on immunoSEQ multiplex PCR, and the TCRdb table lists in-frame clones only, not all of them. The repertoire includes approximately 400,000 clones, roughly 91% of them detected once, and roughly 1.2% sits in the top ten. Sequencing was performed on PBMCs or T cells enriched from blood (not recorded which). All receptors come from a woman between 18 and 29 years old who had recovered from COVID-19.

The V and J genes are TRBV7-2 and TRBJ2-3, with TRBD1 matching over 9 bases. J was trimmed by 1 base and V by 1 base; bases with no gene match: 6. The germline V gene has CDR1 SGHTA and CDR2 FQGNSA. The CDR3 loop spans 17 amino acids. The CDR3 reads CASSLGDRVSGTDTQYF. The CDR3 region has the DNA TGTGCCAGCAGCTTAGGGGACAGGGTGTCGGGCACAGATACGCAGTATTTT.

This clone was observed a few times. The rearrangement uses TRBV7-9 and TRBJ2-5; TRBD2 is a possible D gene (5 bases). V lost 2 bases to trimming and J lost 5 bases, with 15 bases between them. This CDR3 is 15 amino acids long. The germline V gene has CDR1 SEHNR and CDR2 FQNEAQ (reference sequence). The CDR3: CASSLMAGSLETQYF. The DNA for the CDR3 is TGTGCCAGCAGCTTAATGGCGGGCAGCCTGGAGACCCAGTACTTC.

The V and J genes are TRBV7-6 and TRBJ2-1, with D possibly matching TRBD2 (7 bases). V gave up 3 bases and J gave up 6 bases, with 21 bases separating them. The CDR3 has 17 residues. Germline CDR1 and CDR2: SGHVS and FNYEAQ. The CDR3, as DNA: TGTGCCAGCAGCTTCTCCCAAGGGGGAGGGAACCCCAATGAGCAGTTCTTC. Translating it yields CASSFSQGGGNPNEQFF.

The V and J genes are TRBV2 and TRBJ2-7, with D hard to call. The CDR3 length is 11 residues. Trimming pared 4 bases from V and 2 bases from J, leaving 3 bases between. The V gene's germline CDR1 is SNHLY and CDR2 FYNNEI. The CDR3 nucleotides are TGTGCCAGCAGTGGGCCCTACGAGCAGTACTTC. Protein: CASSGPYEQYF. The entire variable domain, with the rest obtained from reference TRBV2 and TRBJ2-7, is as follows: EPEVTQTPSHQVTQMGQEVILRCVPISNHLYFYWYRQILGQKVEFLVSFYNNEISEKSEIFDDQFSVERPDGSNFTLKIRSTKLEDSAMYFCASSGPYEQYFGPGTRLTVT.

V usage is TRBV11-2 and J usage is TRBJ1-5; a weak D match, TRBD1 (5 bases). Germline values: CDR1 SGHAT, CDR2 FQNNGV. V lost 2 bases and J lost 4, with 18 bases in between. The CDR3 length is 17 residues. The CDR3 DNA follows: TGTGCCAGCAGCTTATACCAAGACGGGGGTCGGAATCAGCCCCAGCATTTT. Its protein product is CASSLYQDGGRNQPQHF.

CDR3 loop: CASSIDPNRGSTDTQYF. DNA of the CDR3: TGTGCCAGTAGTATAGATCCGAACAGGGGCAGCACAGATACGCAGTATTTT. The chain combines TRBV19 with TRBJ2-3; TRBD1 matches 7 bases. Germline trimming cut 0 bases from V and 0 bases from J; bases unmatched to any gene: 6. From germline, CDR1 is LNHDA and CDR2 SQIVND (reference sequence). This CDR3 contains 17 residues.

This rearrangement joins TRBV25-1 to TRBJ2-1, with 7 bases matching TRBD1. V was pared by 2 bases and J by 7 bases, with 5 bases of the junction left unmatched. CDR1 MGHDK and CDR2 SYGVNS come from the germline V gene. The CDR3 runs 14 residues. CDR3 sequence: CASSERQGRNEQFF. The CDR3 DNA reads TGTGCCAGCAGTGAACGACAGGGACGGAATGAGCAGTTCTTC.

This rearrangement joins TRBV6-2 or TRBV6-3 to TRBJ1-1, with D unresolved. The germline V gene encodes CDR1 MNHEY and CDR2 SVGEGT. Trimming cost V 0 bases and J 3 bases, with 14 bases left between them. The CDR3 runs 16 residues. This CDR3 is CASSYSAAFGDTEAFF. CDR3 nucleotide sequence: TGTGCCAGCAGTTACTCAGCGGCCTTTGGGGACACTGAAGCTTTCTTT.

The rearrangement joins TRBV9 to TRBJ2-5; D unclear. The CDR3 extends over 11 amino acids. Germline assignment: CDR1 SGDLS and CDR2 YYNGEE. Deletions cut 4 bases from V and 4 bases from J, with 5 bases between. The CDR3 nucleotides read TGTGCCAGCAGCACCGGAGAGACCCAGTACTTC. Translating gives CASSTGETQYF. The full variable domain, in which reference TRBV9 and TRBJ2-5 provide the parts outside the CDR3, is DSGVTQTPKHLITATGQRVTLRCSPRSGDLSVYWYQQSLDQGLQFLIQYYNGEERAKGNILERFSAQQFPDLHSELNLSSLELGDSALYFCASSTGETQYFGPGTRLLVL.

The rearrangement uses TRBV18 and TRBJ1-6, with TRBD1 matching 8 bases. J was trimmed by 7 bases and V by 6 bases; bases with no gene match: 8. The V gene's germline CDR1 is KGHSH and CDR2 LQKENI. This CDR3 comprises 15 residues. Here the CDR3 reads CASSPGTGQNSPLHF. As DNA, the CDR3 is TGTGCCAGCTCGCCCGGGACAGGCCAGAATTCACCCCTCCACTTT. Full variable domain (outside the CDR3, taken from reference TRBV18 and TRBJ1-6): NAGVMQNPRHLVRRRGQEARLRCSPMKGHSHVYWYRQLPEEGLKFMVYLQKENIIDESGMPKERFSAEFPKEGPSILRIQQVVRGDSAAYFCASSPGTGQNSPLHFGNGTRLTVT.

The chain is built from TRBV29-1 and TRBJ1-5; 9 bases line up with TRBD1. V was pared by 6 bases and J by 4 bases, with 7 bases of the junction left unmatched. This CDR3 comprises 14 residues. The germline gives CDR1 SQVTM, CDR2 ANQGSEA. The CDR3 loop is CSVTRGTGNQPQHF. In DNA form, the CDR3 reads TGCAGCGTCACACGAGGGACAGGGAATCAGCCCCAGCATTTT.

This clone was counted once. The chain carries TRBV7-3 and TRBJ2-2; 9 nucleotides match TRBD2. Germline V gives CDR1 SGHTA, CDR2 FQGTGA. The CDR3 covers 19 residues. The ends lost 0 bases at V and 1 base at J; junction bases unmatched: 9. The DNA for the CDR3 is TGTGCCAGCAGCTTAACCGTGATAGCGGGGGTCAAGAACACCGGGGAGCTGTTTTTT. This translates into CASSLTVIAGVKNTGELFF.

The chain couples TRBV5-1 to TRBJ1-4, with D uncertain. The CDR3 consists of 14 residues. Germline assignment: CDR1 SGHRS and CDR2 YFSETQ. Deletions cut 0 bases from V and 2 bases from J, with 5 bases between. This CDR3 reads CASSLGGTNEKLFF. In DNA, the CDR3 is TGCGCCAGCAGCTTGGGAGGGACTAATGAAAAACTGTTTTTT.

V usage is TRBV30 and J usage is TRBJ2-7, with 10 bases identical to TRBD2. V lost 2 bases, J lost 4 bases, and 14 bases stayed unmatched. This CDR3 has 17 amino acids. Germline lookup yields CDR1 GTSNPN and CDR2 SVGIG (reference sequence). CDR3 DNA sequence: TGTGCCTGGAGTTTTTTTAGCGGGGGGCTGCCGGGGTACGAGCAGTACTTC. It specifies CAWSFFSGGLPGYEQYF.

This clone was detected once. The rearrangement links TRBV5-4 to TRBJ2-7, with D tentatively TRBD1 (7 bases). The CDR3 has 14 amino acids. The V end was cut by 1 base, the J end by 2 bases, with 10 bases between. The germline V gene has CDR1 SGHNT and CDR2 YYREEE (reference sequence). The CDR3 DNA sequence: TGTGCCAGCAGCTTGACAGGGGAGGCCTACGAGCAGTACTTC. It is translated as CASSLTGEAYEQYF. Supplemented by reference TRBV5-4 and TRBJ2-7, the full variable domain reads ETGVTQSPTHLIKTRGQQVTLRCSSQSGHNTVSWYQQALGQGPQFIFQYYREEENGRGNFPPRFSGLQFPNYSSELNVNALELDDSALYLCASSLTGEAYEQYFGPGTRLTVT.

The chain couples TRBV5-1 to TRBJ1-1; 7 bases line up with TRBD1. CDR3 length equals 17 residues. CDR1 SGHRS and CDR2 YFSETQ come from the germline V gene. Germline trimming cut 0 bases from V and 3 bases from J; bases unmatched to any gene: 11. The CDR3 sequence: CASSLGWDSLRDTEAFF. CDR3 DNA sequence: TGCGCCAGCAGCTTGGGCTGGGACAGCCTAAGGGACACTGAAGCTTTCTTT.

The chain has TRBV4-2 and TRBJ1-5; the D is unclear. Trimming shortened V by 0 bases and J by 7 bases, and 10 bases separated the two germline ends. Per the germline V gene, CDR1 is LGHNA and CDR2 is YNFKEQ. The CDR3 totals 14 residues. This chain's CDR3 is CASSQEAWRQPQHF. Written as DNA, the CDR3 is TGTGCCAGCAGCCAAGAGGCCTGGAGGCAGCCCCAGCATTTT.

The rearrangement joins TRBV9 to TRBJ1-6, with a possible D match to TRBD1 (5 bases). The germline gives CDR1 SGDLS, CDR2 YYNGEE. This CDR3 spans 14 amino acids. The V end was cut by 0 bases, the J end by 5 bases, with 6 bases between. CDR3 in DNA: TGTGCCAGCAGCGTAGTAGGGGATAATTCACCCCTCCACTTT. This sequence encodes CASSVVGDNSPLHF.

The CDR3 reads CASSYHTAPPGELFF. In nucleotides, the CDR3 is TGTGCCAGCAGTTACCACACAGCTCCACCGGGGGAGCTGTTTTTT. The V gene is TRBV6-5, the J gene TRBJ2-2; D ambiguous. There are 15 residues in the CDR3. The germline CDR1 and CDR2 sequences are MNHEY and SVGAGI. V lost 2 bases and J 8 bases, leaving 15 bases between the germline ends.